This T cell receptor beta chain was identified during a study of technical replicates of blood from a handful of donors. The assay was immunoSEQ multiplex PCR, and TCRdb's table has in-frame clones only and misses some. The sample records 50,000 to 70,000 clones, 90% to 95% being singletons. The length of the CDR3 is 15 residues. Germline loops: CDR1 LGHNA, CDR2 YSLEER. Trimming took 1 base from V and 13 from J; bases not matched to a gene: 10. The source material was PBMCs. This TCR derives from a human donor in good health. Some clones in this sample may be carry-over from other donors' samples. The chain links TRBV4-3 to TRBJ2-3; 11 bases line up with TRBD1. Written as DNA, the CDR3 is TGCGCCAGCAGCCAAGGTCGGGGACAGGGGGTAGAAAAGTATTTT. As protein: CASSQGRGQGVEKYF.